This paragraph reports one TCR beta chain. The sample comes from a study of cytomegalovirus exposure and HLA in healthy donors. 60 Vbeta and 13 Jbeta primers were used in PCR. Repertoires were generated with immunoSEQ multiplex PCR, while TCRdb's copy carries only in-frame clones and drops some. Of approximately 100,000 clones in the sample, roughly three quarters were seen once. Deletions cut 1 base from V and 5 bases from J, with 12 bases between. The CDR3 sequence is 15 residues long. Germline V lookup: CDR1 SGHRS, CDR2 YFSETQ. This receptor was taken from a female donor in good health and CMV-seropositive. The chain joins TRBV5-1 to TRBJ1-4, with D perhaps TRBD1 (6 bases). Source material: PBMCs. CDR3 sequence (DNA): TGCGCCAGCAGCTTGACCGGACAGACCAATGAAAAACTGTTTTTT. It translates to CASSLTGQTNEKLFF. The full variable domain, with the rest looked up from reference TRBV5-1 and TRBJ1-4, is KAGVTQTPRYLIKTRGQQVTLSCSPISGHRSVSWYQQTPGQGLQFLFEYFSETQRNKGNFPGRFSGRQFSNSRSEMNVSTLELGDSALYLCASSLTGQTNEKLFFGSGTQLSVL.